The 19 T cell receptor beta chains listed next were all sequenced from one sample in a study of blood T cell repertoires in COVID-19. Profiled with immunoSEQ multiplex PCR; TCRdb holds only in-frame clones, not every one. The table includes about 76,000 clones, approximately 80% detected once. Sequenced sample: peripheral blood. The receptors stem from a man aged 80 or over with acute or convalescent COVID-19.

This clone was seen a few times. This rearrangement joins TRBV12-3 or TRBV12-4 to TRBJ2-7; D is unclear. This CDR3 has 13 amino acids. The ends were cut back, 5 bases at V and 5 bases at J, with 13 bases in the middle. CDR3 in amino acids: CASSPNYKNEQYF. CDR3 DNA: TGTGCCAGCAGTCCTAACTATAAGAACGAGCAGTACTTC.

The CDR3 loop is CASNPRQGDYGYTF. The CDR3 region has the DNA TGTGCCAGCAATCCACGACAGGGAGACTATGGCTACACCTTC. V and J are TRBV6-5 and TRBJ1-2; 7 bases are a match to TRBD1. The CDR3 runs to 14 residues. Germline V gene data show CDR1 as MNHEY and CDR2 as SVGAGI. The ends lost 7 bases at V and 3 bases at J; junction bases unmatched: 8.

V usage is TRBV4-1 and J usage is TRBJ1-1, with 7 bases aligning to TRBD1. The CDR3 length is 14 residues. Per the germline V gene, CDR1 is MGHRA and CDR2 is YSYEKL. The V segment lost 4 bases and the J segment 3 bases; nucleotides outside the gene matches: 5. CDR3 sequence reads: CASSRDREDTEAFF. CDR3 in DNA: TGCGCCAGCAGCCGCGACAGGGAGGACACTGAAGCTTTCTTT.

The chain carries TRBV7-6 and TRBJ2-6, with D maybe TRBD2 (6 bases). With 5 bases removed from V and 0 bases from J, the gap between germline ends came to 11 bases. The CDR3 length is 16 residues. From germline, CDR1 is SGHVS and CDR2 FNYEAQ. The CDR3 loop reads CASSLRGSSGANVLTF. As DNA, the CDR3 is TGTGCCAGCAGCCTACGGGGGAGCTCTGGGGCCAACGTCCTGACTTTC.

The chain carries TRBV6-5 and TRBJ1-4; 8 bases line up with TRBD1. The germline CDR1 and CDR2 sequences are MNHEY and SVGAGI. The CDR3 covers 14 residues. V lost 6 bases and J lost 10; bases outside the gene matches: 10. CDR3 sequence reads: CASRNQGALGKLFF. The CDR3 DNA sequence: TGTGCCAGCAGGAACCAGGGGGCGCTGGGAAAACTGTTTTTT.

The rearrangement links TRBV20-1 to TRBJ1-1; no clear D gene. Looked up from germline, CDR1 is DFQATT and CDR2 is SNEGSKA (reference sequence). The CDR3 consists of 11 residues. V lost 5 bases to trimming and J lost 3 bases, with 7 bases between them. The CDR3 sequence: CSAYSDTEAFF. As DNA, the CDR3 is TGCAGTGCTTATTCCGACACTGAAGCTTTCTTT.

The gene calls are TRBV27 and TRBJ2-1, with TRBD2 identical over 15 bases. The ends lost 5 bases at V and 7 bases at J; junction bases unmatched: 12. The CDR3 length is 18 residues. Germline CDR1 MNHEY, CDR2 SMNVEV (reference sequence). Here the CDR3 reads CASSPFLPGTSGGNEQFF. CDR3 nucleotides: TGTGCCAGCAGTCCTTTTTTACCCGGGACTAGCGGGGGGAATGAGCAGTTCTTC.

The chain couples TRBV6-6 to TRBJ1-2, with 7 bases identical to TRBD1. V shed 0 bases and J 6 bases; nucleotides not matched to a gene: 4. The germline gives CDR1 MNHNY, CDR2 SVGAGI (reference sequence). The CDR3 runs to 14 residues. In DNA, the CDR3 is TGTGCCAGCAGTTACTCGACAGGGTCCAATGGCTACACCTTC. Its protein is CASSYSTGSNGYTF.

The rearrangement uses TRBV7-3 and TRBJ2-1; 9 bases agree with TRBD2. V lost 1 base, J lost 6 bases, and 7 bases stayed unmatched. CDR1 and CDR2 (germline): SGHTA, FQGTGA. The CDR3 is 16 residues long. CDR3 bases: TGTGCCAGCAGCTTAATTGGTAGCGGGGGCCCCAATGAGCAGTTCTTC. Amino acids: CASSLIGSGGPNEQFF.

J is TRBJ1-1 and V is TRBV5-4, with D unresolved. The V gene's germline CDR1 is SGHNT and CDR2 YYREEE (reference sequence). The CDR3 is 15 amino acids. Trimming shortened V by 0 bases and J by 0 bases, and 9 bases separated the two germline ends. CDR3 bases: TGTGCCAGCAGCTTGGGCAGAAACATGAACACTGAAGCTTTCTTT. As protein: CASSLGRNMNTEAFF.

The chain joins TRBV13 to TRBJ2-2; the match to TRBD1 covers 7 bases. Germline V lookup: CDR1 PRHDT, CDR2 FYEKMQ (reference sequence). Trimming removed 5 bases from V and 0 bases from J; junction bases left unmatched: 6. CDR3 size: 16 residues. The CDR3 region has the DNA TGTGCCAGCAGCCGGACAGGATTCACGAACACCGGGGAGCTGTTTTTT. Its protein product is CASSRTGFTNTGELFF.

In DNA, the CDR3 is TGTGCCAGCAGCGAGATTCGGGGGACGCCCCTCACTGAAGCTTTCTTT. Translation gives CASSEIRGTPLTEAFF. The rearrangement joins TRBV3-1 (or the pseudogene TRBV3-2) to TRBJ1-1; possible D gene TRBD1, 5 bases. CDR1 is LGHDT and CDR2 is YNNKEL in the germline V gene (reference sequence). CDR3 length equals 16 residues. The V end lost 5 bases, the J end lost 4 bases, and 20 bases lay between the germline ends.

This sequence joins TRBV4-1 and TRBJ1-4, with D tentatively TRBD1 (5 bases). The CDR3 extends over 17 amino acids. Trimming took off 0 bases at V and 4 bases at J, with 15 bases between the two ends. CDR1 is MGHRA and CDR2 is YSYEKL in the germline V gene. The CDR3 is CASSQDRFPGFNEKLFF. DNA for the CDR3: TGCGCCAGCAGCCAAGATAGATTTCCAGGGTTTAATGAAAAACTGTTTTTT.

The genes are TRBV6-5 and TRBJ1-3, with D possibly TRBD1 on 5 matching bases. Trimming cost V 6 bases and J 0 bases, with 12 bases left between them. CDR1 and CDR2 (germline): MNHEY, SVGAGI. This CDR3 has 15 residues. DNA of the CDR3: TGTGCCAGCAGCCGCGACAGATACTCTGGAAACACCATATATTTT. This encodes CASSRDRYSGNTIYF.

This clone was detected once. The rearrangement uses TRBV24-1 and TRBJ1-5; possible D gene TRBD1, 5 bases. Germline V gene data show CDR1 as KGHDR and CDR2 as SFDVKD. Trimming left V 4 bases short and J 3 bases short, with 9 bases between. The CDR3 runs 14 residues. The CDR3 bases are TGTGCCACCAGTGACCCCAGGGACAATCAGCCCCAGCATTTT. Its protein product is CATSDPRDNQPQHF.

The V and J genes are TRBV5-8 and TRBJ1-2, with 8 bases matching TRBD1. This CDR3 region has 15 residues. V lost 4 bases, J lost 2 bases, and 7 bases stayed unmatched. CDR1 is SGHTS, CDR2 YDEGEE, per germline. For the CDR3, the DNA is TGTGCCAGCAGCCGTCCCGGGACAGGAAACTATGGCTACACCTTC. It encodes CASSRPGTGNYGYTF.

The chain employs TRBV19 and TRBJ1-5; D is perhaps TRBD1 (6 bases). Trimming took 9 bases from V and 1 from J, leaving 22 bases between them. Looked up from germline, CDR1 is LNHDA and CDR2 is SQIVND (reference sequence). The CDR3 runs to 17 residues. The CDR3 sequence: CASQPSLGQGSNQPQHF. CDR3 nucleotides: TGTGCCAGCCAGCCCTCCCTAGGGCAGGGGAGCAATCAGCCCCAGCATTTT. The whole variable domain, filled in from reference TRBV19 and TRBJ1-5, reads DGGITQSPKYLFRKEGQNVTLSCEQNLNHDAMYWYRQDPGQGLRLIYYSQIVNDFQKGDIAEGYSVSREKKESFPLTVTSAQKNPTAFYLCASQPSLGQGSNQPQHFGDGTRLSIL.

This CDR3 reads CASSPTGTGIEQFF. The CDR3 coding sequence is TGTGCCAGCAGCCCTACCGGGACAGGGATTGAGCAGTTCTTC. The chain is built from TRBV11-2 and TRBJ2-1, with TRBD1 matching 9 bases. The V gene end was trimmed by 5 bases and the J gene end by 9 bases; junction bases not matched to a gene: 8. Germline-derived CDR1 and CDR2 are SGHAT and FQNNGV. This CDR3 comprises 14 residues.

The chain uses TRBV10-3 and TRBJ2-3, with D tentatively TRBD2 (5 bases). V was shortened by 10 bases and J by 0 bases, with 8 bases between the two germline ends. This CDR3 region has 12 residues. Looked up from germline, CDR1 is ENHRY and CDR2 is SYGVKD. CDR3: CATAGSTDTQYF. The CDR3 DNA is TGTGCCACTGCGGGTAGCACAGATACGCAGTATTTT.